This T cell receptor (beta chain) is drawn from a study of blood T cell repertoires in COVID-19. Study summary: Acute and convalescent COVID-19 samples came from the United States, Italy and Spain. PBMCs, B-cell-depleted T cells, or T cells were the source of the cDNA or gDNA that made up the material.

Deletions cut 5 bases from V and 4 bases from J, with 8 bases between. The CDR3 extends over 12 amino acids. Germline V gene sequence: CDR1 MNHEY, CDR2 SMNVEV (reference sequence). In the study's own analysis: Reference gene primer amplification gave estimated nucleated cell counts. Repertoires were generated with immunoSEQ multiplex PCR, while TCRdb's copy carries only in-frame clones and drops some. That table gives V, J and clone size, and the DNA gave D and trimming. This table has 50,000 to 60,000 clones, 90% appearing once. The receptor comes from a woman of 80 years or more with acute or convalescent COVID-19. Sequencing was done on a sample of peripheral blood. The chain carries TRBV27 and TRBJ1-2; possible D gene TRBD1, 6 bases. CDR3 sequence: CASSGQSYGYTF. CDR3 nucleotide sequence: TGTGCCAGCAGTGGACAGTCCTATGGCTACACCTTC.